This T cell receptor (beta chain) was observed in a study of memory CD4+ T cells and cytomegalovirus serostatus. The study, taken as a whole, reports: CMV serostatus prediction reached median AUC approximately 0.95, or 0.91 with US-trained model. Suggested: most of the CMV-linked TCR signature lies in CD4+ memory cells. 67 of 164 known CMV-associated TCRbeta sequences appeared in CD4+ memory.

As concerns this clone: The antigen is undetermined.

In the authors' workflow: After removing out-of-frame reads, 2.3 million or so distinct TCRbeta sequences remained. TCRdb's table, derived via immunoSEQ multiplex PCR, lists solely in-frame clones and lacks some. The D gene and trimming were derived from the DNA, and the V and J assignments and clone size from that table. The sample carries over 65,000 clones, over 80% recorded once. Germline CDR1 reads SGDLS; CDR2 reads YYNGEE. Trimming took off 0 bases at V and 3 bases at J, with 10 bases between the two ends. The CDR3 spans 14 residues. Single viable CD3+CD4+CD8-CD45RO+ cells were sorted as the memory CD4+ T cells.

The sequence came from an adult in good health and CMV-seronegative. The rearrangement links TRBV9 to TRBJ2-7; D not resolved. Sequences were obtained from memory CD4+ T cells from blood. The CDR3 is CASSVGSRDYEQYF. The CDR3 bases are TGTGCCAGCAGCGTAGGTAGTAGAGACTACGAGCAGTACTTC.